The 2 T cell receptor beta chains presented below share a single source sample, sequenced in a study of STAT5B mutations in CD4+ large granular lymphocyte leukemia. Only in-frame clones appear in the TCRdb table, and some are missing; sequencing was by immunoSEQ multiplex PCR. The sample lists about 20,000 clones, 78% occurring once. Sequenced: CD4+ T cells from blood buffy coats. All receptors derive from a human donor in good health.

The gene calls are TRBV5-6 and TRBJ1-5; D is possibly TRBD1 (6 bases). V was clipped by 2 bases and J by 3 bases, with 12 bases between them. Germline CDR1 SGHDT, CDR2 YYEEEE. The CDR3 contains 15 residues. For the CDR3, the DNA is TGTGCCAGCAGCTTCTGGCAGGGGATCAATCAGCCCCAGCATTTT. Its translation is CASSFWQGINQPQHF.

The rearrangement links TRBV2 to TRBJ1-4, with D possibly matching TRBD1 (5 bases). The V end was cut by 7 bases, the J end by 11 bases, with 17 bases between. From germline, CDR1 is SNHLY and CDR2 FYNNEI. This CDR3 comprises 13 residues. This CDR3 reads CASIRALEGKLFF. DNA for the CDR3: TGTGCCAGCATAAGGGCCTTGGAGGGGAAACTGTTTTTT.